This entry features one TCR beta chain sequence. Its antigen remains unknown. This sample was included in a study of T cells and Merkel cell carcinoma outcomes. Overall study results and limits: In Merkel cell carcinoma, repertoire and T-cell density reportedly predicted outcomes.

Trimming cost V 6 bases and J 4 bases, with 6 bases left between them. CDR1 is MRHNA and CDR2 is SNTAGT in the germline V gene. The length of the CDR3 is 12 residues. Data came from immunoSEQ multiplex PCR; TCRdb stores just in-frame clones and leaves some out. The repertoire holds 510 or so clones, with about 89% as singletons. The V gene is TRBV6-4, the J gene TRBJ2-2; D is uncertain. Sequenced: tumor tissue from Merkel cell carcinoma. The receptor's source is a human donor with Merkel cell carcinoma. The CDR3 reads CASRGITGELFF. In DNA form, the CDR3 reads TGTGCCAGCAGGGGGATCACCGGGGAGCTGTTTTTT.